This TCR beta chain was identified during a study of blood T cell repertoires in COVID-19. Turning to the study itself: Sites across the United States, Italy and Spain contributed samples from acute and convalescent COVID-19.

In germline, CDR1 is LNHDA, CDR2 SQIVND (reference sequence). The ends were cut back, 3 bases at V and 3 bases at J, with 17 bases in the middle. The CDR3 totals 16 residues. Original handling: Reference gene primers were amplified, and this amplification served to estimate nucleated cell counts. TCRdb's table, derived via immunoSEQ multiplex PCR, lists solely in-frame clones and lacks some. V and J calls and clone size are those listed in that table; D and trimming were worked out from the DNA. This sample has fewer than 250,000 clones, with less than 85% found just once. This clone was counted a single time.

The rearrangement joins TRBV19 to TRBJ1-2, with D possibly matching TRBD1 (5 bases). Specimen: peripheral blood. This sequence originates from a woman aged 45-65 years with acute or convalescent COVID-19. CDR3: CASSMAGRGLDYGYTF. CDR3 DNA: TGTGCCAGTAGTATGGCAGGGAGGGGATTAGACTATGGCTACACCTTC.